These 13 T cell receptor beta chains came from one sample sequenced in a study of shared clonotypes between healthy human individuals. Sequencing used immunoSEQ multiplex PCR; TCRdb keeps in-frame clones, though not all of them. The table has about 2 million clones, about 95% seen once. Terminally differentiated effector memory CD45RA+ cells were excluded by CCR7 positive selection of CD45RO-negative cells. Sequencing was performed on naive CD8+ T cells sorted from blood. The receptors shown here come from a man between 18 and 29 years old in good health.

The rearrangement links TRBV11-2 to TRBJ2-7; either TRBD1 or TRBD2 may fit D (5 bases each). The CDR3 loop spans 14 amino acids. Trimming removed 1 base at V and 2 bases at J, with 9 bases between. The V gene's germline CDR1 is SGHAT and CDR2 FQNNGV. CDR3 region: CASSLVRGTYEQYF. The CDR3 DNA reads TGTGCCAGCAGCTTAGTGAGGGGAACCTACGAGCAGTACTTC.

The chain has TRBV15 and TRBJ2-1; 10 bases are a match to TRBD2. V shed 2 bases and J 3 bases; nucleotides not matched to a gene: 7. The germline V gene encodes CDR1 LNHNV and CDR2 YYDKDF (reference sequence). The CDR3 runs to 17 residues. CDR3 protein: CATSRSPLAGDYNEQFF. DNA of the CDR3: TGTGCCACCAGCAGATCCCCCCTAGCGGGGGACTACAATGAGCAGTTCTTC. Supplemented by reference TRBV15 and TRBJ2-1, the full variable domain reads DAMVIQNPRYQVTQFGKPVTLSCSQTLNHNVMYWYQQKSSQAPKLLFHYYDKDFNNEADTPDNFQSRRPNTSFCFLDIRSPGLGDTAMYLCATSRSPLAGDYNEQFFGPGTRLTVL.

Points on this clone: Other DNA sequences in the sample encode the same CDR3. J is TRBJ2-2 and V is TRBV13; no clear D. With 1 base removed from V and 4 bases from J, the gap between germline ends came to 4 bases. The CDR3 has 13 residues. CDR1 is PRHDT, CDR2 FYEKMQ, per germline (reference sequence). The CDR3 sequence: CASSLVSTGELFF. CDR3 DNA sequence: TGTGCCAGCAGCTTAGTGTCCACCGGGGAGCTGTTTTTT.

V usage is TRBV9 and J usage is TRBJ1-2, with D uncertain. The CDR3 is made up of 14 amino acids. With 3 bases removed from V and 3 bases from J, the gap between germline ends came to 12 bases. Germline loops: CDR1 SGDLS, CDR2 YYNGEE. The CDR3 DNA reads TGTGCCAGCAGCGATAGGTTCACAGACTATGGCTACACCTTC. Its protein is CASSDRFTDYGYTF. Filled out from reference TRBV9 and TRBJ1-2, the complete variable domain reads DSGVTQTPKHLITATGQRVTLRCSPRSGDLSVYWYQQSLDQGLQFLIQYYNGEERAKGNILERFSAQQFPDLHSELNLSSLELGDSALYFCASSDRFTDYGYTFGSGTRLTVV.

V usage is TRBV10-3 and J usage is TRBJ2-7; 10 bases are a match to TRBD2. The trim removed 2 bases at V and 4 bases at J, leaving 8 bases unmatched. CDR3 length equals 16 residues. CDR1 is ENHRY, CDR2 SYGVKD, per germline. The CDR3 spells CAISEGRTSGVYEQYF. The CDR3, as DNA: TGTGCCATCAGTGAGGGCCGGACTAGCGGCGTGTACGAGCAGTACTTC.

The chain carries TRBV29-1 and TRBJ2-2; D not resolved. Germline V lookup: CDR1 SQVTM, CDR2 ANQGSEA. V was clipped by 5 bases and J by 5 bases, with 9 bases between them. This CDR3 has 12 residues. As DNA, the CDR3 is TGCAGCGTTATCCGAGAAACCGGGGAGCTGTTTTTT. This encodes CSVIRETGELFF.

The chain employs TRBV7-6 and TRBJ2-1; 7 positions agree with TRBD2. Germline V gene data show CDR1 as SGHVS and CDR2 as FNYEAQ. The V segment lost 1 base and the J segment 4 bases; nucleotides outside the gene matches: 4. This CDR3 region has 15 residues. CDR3 coding DNA: TGTGCCAGCAGCTTAGGCGGGGGAGATTACAATGAGCAGTTCTTC. The encoded protein is CASSLGGGDYNEQFF.

As to this clone: Different DNA sequences within this sample yield the same CDR3. The chain carries TRBV5-1 and TRBJ2-7, with D perhaps TRBD2 (6 bases). V gave up 0 bases and J gave up 5 bases, with 9 bases separating them. Germline V gene data show CDR1 as SGHRS and CDR2 as YFSETQ. CDR3 length equals 13 residues. The CDR3 here is CASSLGSGHEQYF. The CDR3 nucleotides read TGCGCCAGCAGCTTGGGAAGCGGGCACGAGCAGTACTTC.

The V and J genes are TRBV5-6 and TRBJ1-6, with D unclear. V lost 0 bases and J lost 3, with 7 bases in between. There are 15 residues in the CDR3. Germline V lookup: CDR1 SGHDT, CDR2 YYEEEE. CDR3 in DNA: TGTGCCAGCAGCTTGGACCGAAACTATAATTCACCCCTCCACTTT. Translation gives CASSLDRNYNSPLHF.

This clone appeared a few times. This sample also contains other DNA sequences that code for the same CDR3. The chain couples TRBV27 to TRBJ2-3; D unclear. The germline V gene has CDR1 MNHEY and CDR2 SMNVEV (reference sequence). Trimming removed 1 base from V and 2 bases from J, with 4 bases in between. CDR3 length equals 13 residues. CDR3 in DNA: TGTGCCAGCAGTTTATTAGCCACAGATACGCAGTATTTT. Protein product: CASSLLATDTQYF.

The V and J genes are TRBV19 and TRBJ2-7, with TRBD2 as a possible D gene (5 bases). Germline CDR1 LNHDA, CDR2 SQIVND (reference sequence). The CDR3 spans 12 residues. Trimming took off 5 bases at V and 3 bases at J, with 8 bases between the two ends. CDR3 residues: CASSLGDYEQYF. The CDR3 DNA follows: TGTGCCAGTAGTTTGGGAGACTACGAGCAGTACTTC.

The J gene is TRBJ2-7, the V gene TRBV6-1, with D unclear. Germline values: CDR1 MNHNS, CDR2 SASEGT. The CDR3 runs 15 residues. Between the trimmed V and J ends, which lost 0 bases and 1 base, there was a span of 10 bases. The CDR3 coding sequence is TGTGCCAGCAGTGAAGCGCTGGGCCTTTCCTACGAGCAGTACTTC. The encoded protein is CASSEALGLSYEQYF.

The CDR3 here is CASSVSDGEGSYEQYF. The CDR3 DNA is TGTGCCAGTAGTGTCTCCGACGGGGAGGGGTCCTACGAGCAGTACTTC. V usage is TRBV19 and J usage is TRBJ2-7, with 7 positions matching TRBD2. The V and J ends lost 5 bases and 1 base, in that order; junction bases with no gene match: 11. This CDR3 has 16 amino acids. Germline lookup yields CDR1 LNHDA and CDR2 SQIVND (reference sequence).